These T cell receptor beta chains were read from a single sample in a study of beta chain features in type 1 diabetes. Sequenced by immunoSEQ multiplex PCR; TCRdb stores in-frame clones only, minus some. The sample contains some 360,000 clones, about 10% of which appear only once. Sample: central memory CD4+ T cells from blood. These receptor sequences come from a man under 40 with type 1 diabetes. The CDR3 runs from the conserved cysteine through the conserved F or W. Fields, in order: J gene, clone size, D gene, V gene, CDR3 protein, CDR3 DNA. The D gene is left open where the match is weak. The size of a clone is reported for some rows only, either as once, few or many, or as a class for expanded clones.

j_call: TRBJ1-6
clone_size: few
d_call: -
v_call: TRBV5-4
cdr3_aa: CASSLEGSYNSPLHF
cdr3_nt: TGTGCCAGCAGCTTAGAAGGCTCCTATAATTCACCCCTCCACTTT

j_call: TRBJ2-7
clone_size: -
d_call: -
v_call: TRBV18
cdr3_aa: CASSPMTVTYEQYF
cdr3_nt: TGTGCCAGCTCACCCATGACGGTTACCTACGAGCAGTACTTC

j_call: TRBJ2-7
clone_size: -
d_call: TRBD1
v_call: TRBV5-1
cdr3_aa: CASSLGTDYEQYF
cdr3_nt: TGCGCCAGCAGCTTAGGGACAGACTACGAGCAGTACTTC

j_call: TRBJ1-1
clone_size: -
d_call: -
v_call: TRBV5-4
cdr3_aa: CASSLQGMNTEAFF
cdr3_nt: TGTGCCAGCAGCTTGCAGGGCATGAACACTGAAGCTTTCTTT

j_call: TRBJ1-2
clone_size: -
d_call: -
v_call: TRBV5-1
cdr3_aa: CASSSWPGRDGYTF
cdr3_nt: TGCGCCAGCAGCTCCTGGCCCGGTAGGGATGGCTACACCTTC

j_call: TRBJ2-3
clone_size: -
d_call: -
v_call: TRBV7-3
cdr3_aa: CASSLSRDTQYF
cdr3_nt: TGTGCCAGCAGCCTCTCCAGGGATACGCAGTATTTT

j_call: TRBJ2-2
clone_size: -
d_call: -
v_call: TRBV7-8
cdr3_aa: CASSLLANTGELFF
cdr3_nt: TGTGCCAGCAGCTTGCTCGCGAACACCGGGGAGCTGTTTTTT

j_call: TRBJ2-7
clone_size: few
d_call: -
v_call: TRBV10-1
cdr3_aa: CASSDFEGAYEQYF
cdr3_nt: TGCGCCAGCAGTGATTTCGAGGGGGCCTACGAGCAGTACTTC

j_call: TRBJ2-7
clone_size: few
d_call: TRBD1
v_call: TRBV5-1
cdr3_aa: CASSRTGTGLTYEQYF
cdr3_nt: TGCGCCAGCAGCCGAACCGGGACAGGGTTAACCTACGAGCAGTACTTC

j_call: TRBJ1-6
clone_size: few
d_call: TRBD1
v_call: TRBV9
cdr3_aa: CASSLDRGGSPLHF
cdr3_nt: TGTGCCAGCAGCCTCGACAGGGGAGGCTCACCCCTCCACTTT

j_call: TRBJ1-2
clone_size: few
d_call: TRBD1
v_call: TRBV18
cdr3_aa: CASSPSTGIPNYGYTF
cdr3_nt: TGTGCCAGCTCACCCTCGACAGGGATCCCTAACTATGGCTACACCTTC

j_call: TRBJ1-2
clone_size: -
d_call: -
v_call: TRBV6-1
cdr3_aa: CASSEPGGGYGYTF
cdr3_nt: TGTGCCAGCAGTGAACCGGGTGGAGGCTATGGCTACACCTTC

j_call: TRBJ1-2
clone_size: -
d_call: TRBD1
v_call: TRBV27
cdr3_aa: CASSLSAGGNYGYTF
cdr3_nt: TGTGCCAGCAGTTTATCAGCAGGGGGCAACTATGGCTACACCTTC

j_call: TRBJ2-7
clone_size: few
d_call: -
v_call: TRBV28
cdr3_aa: CASSWGGSPYEQYF
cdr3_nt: TGTGCCAGCAGTTGGGGTGGTAGTCCCTACGAGCAGTACTTC

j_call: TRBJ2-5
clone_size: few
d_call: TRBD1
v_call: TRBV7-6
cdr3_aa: CASSTLTGLQETQYF
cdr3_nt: TGTGCCAGCAGCACCCTGACAGGGTTGCAAGAGACCCAGTACTTC

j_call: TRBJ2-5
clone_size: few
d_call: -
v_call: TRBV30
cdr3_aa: CAWTPNVETQYF
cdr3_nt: TGTGCCTGGACCCCGAATGTCGAGACCCAGTACTTC

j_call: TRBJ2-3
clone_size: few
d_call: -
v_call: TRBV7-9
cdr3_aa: CASGDRQTTDTQYF
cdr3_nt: TGTGCCAGCGGCGACAGGCAAACCACAGATACGCAGTATTTT

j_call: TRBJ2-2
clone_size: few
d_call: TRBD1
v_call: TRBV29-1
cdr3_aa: CSVWSPDRANTGELFF
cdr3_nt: TGCAGCGTTTGGAGTCCCGACAGGGCGAACACCGGGGAGCTGTTTTTT

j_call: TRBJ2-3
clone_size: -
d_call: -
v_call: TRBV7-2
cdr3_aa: CASSLFTDTQYF
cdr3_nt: TGTGCCAGCAGCCTATTCACAGATACGCAGTATTTT

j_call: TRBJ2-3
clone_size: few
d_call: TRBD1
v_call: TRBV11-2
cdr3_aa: CASSPGTGTDTQYF
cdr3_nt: TGTGCCAGCAGCCCCGGGACAGGGACAGATACGCAGTATTTT

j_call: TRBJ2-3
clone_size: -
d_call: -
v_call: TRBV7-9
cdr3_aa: CASSLVGTVTDTQYF
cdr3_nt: TGTGCCAGCAGCTTAGTAGGCACTGTGACAGATACGCAGTATTTT

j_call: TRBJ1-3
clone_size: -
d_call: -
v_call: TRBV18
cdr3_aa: CASSPQGAGNTIYF
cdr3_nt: TGTGCCAGCTCACCACAAGGAGCTGGAAACACCATATATTTT

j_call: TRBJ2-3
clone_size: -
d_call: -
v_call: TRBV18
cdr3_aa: CASSPGQSTDTQYF
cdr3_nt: TGTGCCAGCTCACCGGGGCAGTCCACAGATACGCAGTATTTT

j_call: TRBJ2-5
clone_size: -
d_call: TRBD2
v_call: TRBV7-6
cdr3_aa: CASSLRIGAGIETQYF
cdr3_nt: TGTGCCAGCAGCTTAAGAATCGGAGCGGGAATCGAGACCCAGTACTTC

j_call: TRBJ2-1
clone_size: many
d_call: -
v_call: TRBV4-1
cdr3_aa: CASSQTQTNEQFF
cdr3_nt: TGCGCCAGCAGCCAGACTCAGACTAATGAGCAGTTCTTC

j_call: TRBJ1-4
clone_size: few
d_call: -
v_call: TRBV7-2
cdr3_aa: CASSLGPGPNEKLFF
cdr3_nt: TGTGCCAGCAGCTTAGGCCCTGGACCAAATGAAAAACTGTTTTTT

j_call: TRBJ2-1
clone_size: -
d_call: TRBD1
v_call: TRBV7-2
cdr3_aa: CASSPSGTGGPQQFF
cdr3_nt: TGTGCCAGCAGCCCGTCCGGGACAGGGGGCCCTCAGCAGTTCTTC

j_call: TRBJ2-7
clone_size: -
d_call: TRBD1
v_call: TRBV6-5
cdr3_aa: CASSPPRTGEEQYF
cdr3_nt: TGTGCCAGCAGTCCTCCCAGGACAGGGGAGGAGCAGTACTTC

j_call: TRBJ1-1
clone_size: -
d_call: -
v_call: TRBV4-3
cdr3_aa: CASSLSLNTEAFF
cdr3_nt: TGCGCCAGCAGTTTGAGCTTGAACACTGAAGCTTTCTTT

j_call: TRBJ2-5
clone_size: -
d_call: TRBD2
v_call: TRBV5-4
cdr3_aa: CASRLAGRGGSETQYF
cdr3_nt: TGTGCCAGCAGACTAGCGGGAAGGGGCGGGTCAGAGACCCAGTACTTC

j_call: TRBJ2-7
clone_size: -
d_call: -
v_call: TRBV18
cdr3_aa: CASSLRARIEYEQYF
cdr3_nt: TGTGCCAGCTCGCTCCGCGCACGGATAGAGTACGAGCAGTACTTC

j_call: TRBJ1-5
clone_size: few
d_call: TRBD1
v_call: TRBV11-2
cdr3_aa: CASSLDQGAYQPQHF
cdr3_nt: TGTGCCAGCAGCTTAGATCAGGGGGCCTATCAGCCCCAGCATTTT

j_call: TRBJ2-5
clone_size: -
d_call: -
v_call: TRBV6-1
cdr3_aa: CASRRTPTQETQYF
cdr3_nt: TGTGCCAGCAGGAGAACACCGACCCAAGAGACCCAGTACTTC

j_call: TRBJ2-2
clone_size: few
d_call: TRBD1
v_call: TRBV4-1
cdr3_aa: CASSQDRGQGSVFGELFF
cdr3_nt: TGCGCCAGCAGCCAAGATAGGGGACAGGGGTCGGTATTCGGGGAGCTGTTTTTT

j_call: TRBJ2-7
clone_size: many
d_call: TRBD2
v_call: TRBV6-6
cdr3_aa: CASSYLGQRGSYEQYF
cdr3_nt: TGTGCCAGCAGTTACTTGGGTCAGCGGGGCTCCTACGAGCAGTACTTC

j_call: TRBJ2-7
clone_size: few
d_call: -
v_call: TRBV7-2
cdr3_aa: CASSFAQGSSYEQYF
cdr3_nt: TGTGCCAGCAGCTTCGCGCAGGGGAGCTCCTACGAGCAGTACTTC

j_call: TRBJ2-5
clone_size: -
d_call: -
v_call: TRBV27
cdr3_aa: CASSYGLGRETQYF
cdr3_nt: TGTGCCAGCAGTTATGGTCTCGGGCGGGAGACCCAGTACTTC

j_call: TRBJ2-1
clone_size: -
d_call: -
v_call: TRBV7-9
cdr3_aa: CASSAPGARSRNEQFF
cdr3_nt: TGTGCCAGCAGCGCTCCGGGAGCAAGGTCTCGAAATGAGCAGTTCTTC

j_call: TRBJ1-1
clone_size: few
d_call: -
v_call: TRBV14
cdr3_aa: CASSQDPRGRGTEAFF
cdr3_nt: TGTGCCAGCAGCCAAGATCCTCGGGGACGAGGCACTGAAGCTTTCTTT

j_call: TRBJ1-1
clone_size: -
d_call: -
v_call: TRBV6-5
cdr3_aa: CASSESNTEAFF
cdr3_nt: TGTGCCAGCAGTGAATCTAACACTGAAGCTTTCTTT

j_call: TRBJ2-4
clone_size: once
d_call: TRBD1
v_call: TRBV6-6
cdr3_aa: CASSRTGAEDIQHF
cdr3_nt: TGTGCCAGCAGCCGGACAGGGGCCGAAGACATTCAGCACTTC

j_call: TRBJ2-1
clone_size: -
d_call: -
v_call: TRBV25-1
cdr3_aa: CASSDPGIFYNEQFF
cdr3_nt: TGTGCCAGCAGTGACCCCGGGATCTTCTACAATGAGCAGTTCTTC

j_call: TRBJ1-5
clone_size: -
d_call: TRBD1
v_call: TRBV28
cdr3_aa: CASSSLVGQASNQPQHF
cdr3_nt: TGTGCCAGCTCTTCTTTGGTTGGACAGGCGAGCAATCAGCCCCAGCATTTT

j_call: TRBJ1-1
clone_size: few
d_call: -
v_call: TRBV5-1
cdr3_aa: CASSFDYMNTEAFF
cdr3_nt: TGCGCCAGCAGCTTCGATTACATGAACACTGAAGCTTTCTTT

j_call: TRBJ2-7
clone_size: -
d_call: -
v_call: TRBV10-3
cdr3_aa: CAISDSGGLSYEQYF
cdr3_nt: TGTGCCATCAGTGATTCAGGAGGGTTATCCTACGAGCAGTACTTC